One and the same sample provided the 21 T cell receptor beta chains below, sequenced in a study of blood T cell repertoires in COVID-19. The table came from immunoSEQ multiplex PCR; TCRdb's copy has only in-frame clones and leaves some out. The sample lists about 170,000 clones, 84% seen once, with roughly 2.6% in the top ten. The sequenced sample was peripheral blood. The receptors were gathered from a human donor with acute or convalescent COVID-19. The donor label of this sample is uncertain.

The rearrangement uses TRBV6-5 and TRBJ1-2; TRBD1 might be the D (5 bases). Per germline, CDR1 MNHEY and CDR2 SVGAGI. Trimming removed 4 bases from V and 5 bases from J, with 14 bases in between. CDR3 size: 14 residues. CDR3 bases: TGTGCCAGCAGTTTAGGAGGGGACGGGTATGGCTACACCTTC. Its protein product is CASSLGGDGYGYTF.

The genes are TRBV5-1 and TRBJ2-6; D not resolved. Germline CDR1 reads SGHRS; CDR2 reads YFSETQ. Trimming left V 6 bases short and J 0 bases short, with 10 bases between. The CDR3 runs to 15 residues. The CDR3 nucleotides are TGCGCCAGCAACCTCGACACCTCTGGGGCCAACGTCCTGACTTTC. Protein: CASNLDTSGANVLTF.

This chain connects TRBV6-5 to TRBJ1-6, with 8 bases fitting TRBD1. Germline assignment: CDR1 MNHEY and CDR2 SVGAGI. CDR3 size: 15 residues. The ends lost 4 bases at V and 5 bases at J; junction bases unmatched: 4. The CDR3 is CASSSQGADNSPLHF. The CDR3 DNA sequence: TGTGCCAGCAGTTCCCAGGGGGCGGATAATTCACCCCTCCACTTT.

This clone has a single count. At one end, the junction sequence differs from germline, possibly due to a read error. The J gene is TRBJ2-4, the V gene TRBV29-1, with 8 bases matching TRBD1. Germline V gives CDR1 SQVTM, CDR2 ANQGSEA. The CDR3 loop spans 13 amino acids. CDR3 nucleotides: TGCAGCGTCGAAGGGGCAGGGGGCAACATTCAGTACTTC. Translated: CSVEGAGGNIQYF.

The V call is TRBV11-2, the J call TRBJ1-4; 7 nucleotides agree with TRBD1. J lost 1 base, V lost 4 bases, and 9 bases had no gene match. This CDR3 is 17 amino acids long. Germline assignment: CDR1 SGHAT and CDR2 FQNNGV. CDR3 residues: CASSSGTGVLTNEKLFF. The DNA of the CDR3 is TGTGCCAGCAGCTCGGGAACAGGGGTATTAACTAATGAAAAACTGTTTTTT. Full variable domain (rest looked up from reference TRBV11-2 and TRBJ1-4): EAGVAQSPRYKIIEKRQSVAFWCNPISGHATLYWYQQILGQGPKLLIQFQNNGVVDDSQLPKDRFSAERLKGVDSTLKIQPAKLEDSAVYLCASSSGTGVLTNEKLFFGSGTQLSVL.

CDR3 DNA sequence: TGTGCCTGGGCGGGGACAAGGAGCTCTGGAAACACCATATATTTT. As protein: CAWAGTRSSGNTIYF. V is TRBV30 and J is TRBJ1-3; D may be TRBD1 (6 bases). The germline V gene has CDR1 GTSNPN and CDR2 SVGIG (reference sequence). Trimming took off 5 bases at V and 0 bases at J, with 14 bases between the two ends. CDR3 length equals 15 residues.

The chain employs TRBV6-5 and TRBJ1-5; 9 bases align to TRBD1. Germline CDR1 reads MNHEY; CDR2 reads SVGAGI. The length of the CDR3 is 15 residues. V shed 9 bases and J 2 bases; nucleotides not matched to a gene: 8. The CDR3 DNA sequence: TGTGCCAGTACAGGGGGCGCTTATGGCAATCAGCCCCAGCATTTT. It encodes CASTGGAYGNQPQHF.

The rearrangement joins TRBV5-4 to TRBJ2-3; 10 bases map to TRBD2. Germline V gives CDR1 SGHNT, CDR2 YYREEE (reference sequence). The V and J ends lost 0 bases and 5 bases, in that order; junction bases with no gene match: 6. There are 16 residues in the CDR3. The CDR3 DNA is TGTGCCAGCAGCTTGGGAGCGGGAGGGCCGGTAGATACGCAGTATTTT. As protein: CASSLGAGGPVDTQYF.

The V and J genes are TRBV7-9 and TRBJ2-7; 8 bases agree with TRBD1. V gave up 7 bases and J gave up 6 bases; unmatched junction bases: 11. The CDR3 spans 14 residues. Germline lookup yields CDR1 SEHNR and CDR2 FQNEAQ (reference sequence). The CDR3 nucleotides read TGTGCCAGCACCCCCCCAGGGGGCGTTTCCGAGCAGTACTTC. This encodes CASTPPGGVSEQYF.

This clone was observed a handful of times. The CDR3 sequence: CASSPGTSYNEQFF. DNA for the CDR3: TGTGCCAGCAGCCCAGGGACTAGTTACAATGAGCAGTTCTTC. The J gene is TRBJ2-1, the V gene TRBV7-7, with TRBD2 identical over 8 bases. Germline V gene lookup returns CDR1 SSHAT and CDR2 FNYEAQ (reference sequence). The CDR3 covers 14 residues. J was trimmed by 4 bases and V by 5 bases; bases with no gene match: 4.

The chain employs TRBV7-9 and TRBJ1-4; D ambiguous. The ends were cut back, 2 bases at V and 0 bases at J, with 7 bases in the middle. CDR1 is SEHNR, CDR2 FQNEAQ, per germline (reference sequence). This CDR3 has 15 residues. The CDR3 nucleotides are TGTGCCAGCAGCTTAAGCGGAGCAACTAATGAAAAACTGTTTTTT. It codes for CASSLSGATNEKLFF.

The chain uses TRBV10-1 and TRBJ2-7; TRBD2 agrees at 10 bases. Germline V gene lookup returns CDR1 WNHNN and CDR2 SYGVQD (reference sequence). Germline trimming cut 3 bases from V and 6 bases from J; bases unmatched to any gene: 14. The CDR3 extends over 17 amino acids. CDR3 nucleotides: TGCGCCAGCAGTGAAGGTCTAGCGGGAGCTTCAACACCCGAGCAGTACTTC. Amino acid sequence: CASSEGLAGASTPEQYF.

The CDR3 coding sequence is TGTGCCAGCAGCAATGCGGACACCGCTGGGGCTACGCAGTATTTT. Translating it yields CASSNADTAGATQYF. The chain carries TRBV2 and TRBJ2-3; a weak D match, TRBD1 (5 bases). Germline V gives CDR1 SNHLY, CDR2 FYNNEI. Trimming shortened V by 6 bases and J by 8 bases, and 21 bases separated the two germline ends. This CDR3 is built from 15 residues.

V and J are TRBV6-6 and TRBJ2-2; D perhaps matches TRBD2 (5 bases). With 2 bases removed from V and 3 bases from J, the gap between germline ends came to 13 bases. CDR1 is MNHNY, CDR2 SVGAGI, per germline (reference sequence). CDR3 size: 16 residues. The CDR3: CASSYLIQLDTGELFF. The CDR3 nucleotides are TGTGCCAGCAGTTACCTCATTCAACTAGACACCGGGGAGCTGTTTTTT.

V and J are TRBV5-1 and TRBJ2-2; 10 nucleotides line up with TRBD1. The CDR3 has 15 residues. Germline CDR1 and CDR2: SGHRS and YFSETQ. V shed 0 bases and J 6 bases; nucleotides not matched to a gene: 2. The CDR3 DNA reads TGCGCCAGCAGCTTGGTCGGACAGGGGGCCGGGGAGCTGTTTTTT. This sequence encodes CASSLVGQGAGELFF. Drawing the rest from reference TRBV5-1 and TRBJ2-2, the complete variable domain is KAGVTQTPRYLIKTRGQQVTLSCSPISGHRSVSWYQQTPGQGLQFLFEYFSETQRNKGNFPGRFSGRQFSNSRSEMNVSTLELGDSALYLCASSLVGQGAGELFFGEGSRLTVL.

The chain recombines TRBV6-5 with TRBJ1-5; possible D gene TRBD1, 6 bases. V was trimmed by 8 bases and J by 0 bases, leaving 11 bases between them. In germline, CDR1 is MNHEY, CDR2 SVGAGI. The CDR3 is made up of 14 amino acids. CDR3: CASVTGHSNQPQHF. CDR3 coding DNA: TGTGCCAGCGTAACAGGGCATAGCAATCAGCCCCAGCATTTT.

The chain joins TRBV5-8 to TRBJ1-1, with 7 nucleotides matching TRBD1. Germline V lookup: CDR1 SGHTS, CDR2 YDEGEE. V lost 0 bases to trimming and J lost 1 base; unmatched junction nucleotides: 6. The CDR3 loop spans 16 amino acids. DNA of the CDR3: TGTGCCAGCAGCTTGGGCTTGGACAGGCAGAACACTGAAGCTTTCTTT. Amino acid sequence: CASSLGLDRQNTEAFF.

The rearrangement uses TRBV19 and TRBJ1-4; D possibly corresponds to TRBD1 (6 bases). The CDR3 is made up of 16 amino acids. Germline V CDR1 and CDR2: LNHDA, SQIVND (reference sequence). V shed 0 bases and J shed 3 bases, with 11 bases lying between them. The CDR3 reads CASSIDLGAANEKLFF. The CDR3 nucleotides read TGTGCCAGTAGTATAGACTTGGGGGCTGCTAATGAAAAACTGTTTTTT.

The chain uses TRBV9 and TRBJ2-1; D possibly corresponds to TRBD2 (6 bases). The ends were cut back, 0 bases at V and 5 bases at J, with 12 bases in the middle. The CDR3 is 15 amino acids. Germline loops: CDR1 SGDLS, CDR2 YYNGEE. The CDR3 protein is CASSVASRGNNEQFF. The CDR3 bases are TGTGCCAGCAGCGTAGCTTCTCGCGGGAACAATGAGCAGTTCTTC.

The chain employs TRBV3-1 (or the pseudogene TRBV3-2) and TRBJ2-3, with 7 bases identical to TRBD2. From germline, CDR1 is LGHDT and CDR2 YNNKEL (reference sequence). Losses at the gene ends were 4 bases for V and 5 bases for J; bases not matched to a gene: 9. CDR3 length: 15 amino acids. Here the CDR3 reads CASSLGAPGGDTQYF. The CDR3 nucleotides are TGTGCCAGCAGCCTCGGGGCTCCGGGGGGAGATACGCAGTATTTT.

The rearrangement links TRBV19 to TRBJ1-1; TRBD1 aligns across 7 bases. The CDR3 sequence is 15 residues long. Per germline, CDR1 LNHDA and CDR2 SQIVND (reference sequence). The trim removed 3 bases at V and 2 bases at J, leaving 6 bases unmatched. The CDR3 is CASSMGDRGNTEAFF. Here the CDR3 DNA reads TGTGCCAGTAGTATGGGGGACAGAGGTAACACTGAAGCTTTCTTT.